The 5 T cell receptor beta chains reported below all come from one sample, sequenced in a study of blood T cells in healthy people across ages. Alongside a J-beta primer mix, a sample-barcoded 5' primer served in a second PCR lasting roughly 7 to 12 cycles. TCRdb analysed the 5' RACE reads with MiXCR anew, one entry per CDR3 protein. This sample has some 1.6 million distinct CDR3 sequences, with 30% to 35% found just once. Specimen: blood. The origin of the receptors is a woman between 25 and 40 years old in good health.

A few counts support this clonotype. V usage is TRBV20-1 and J usage is TRBJ2-5, with 15 bases fitting TRBD2. Trimming at V came to 5 bases and at J to 4 bases, leaving 5 bases not matched to a gene. The CDR3 length is 15 residues. CDR1 is DFQATT and CDR2 is SNEGSKA in the germline V gene (reference sequence). CDR3 region: CSAPGLAGGAETQYF. CDR3 sequence (DNA): TGCAGTGCTCCGGGACTAGCGGGAGGAGCAGAGACCCAGTACTTC.

This clonotype turned up a few times. This chain connects TRBV9 to TRBJ2-2, with D perhaps TRBD2 (5 bases). Trimming removed 0 bases at V and 0 bases at J, with 18 bases between. Looked up from germline, CDR1 is SGDLS and CDR2 is YYNGEE. This CDR3 is 19 amino acids long. CDR3 loop: CASSVVPRRNSTNTGELFF. The CDR3 DNA follows: TGTGCCAGCAGCGTAGTTCCGAGGAGGAATTCAACGAACACCGGGGAGCTGTTTTTT.

The V gene is TRBV6-5, the J gene TRBJ2-1; D is possibly TRBD2 (6 bases). CDR3 length equals 16 residues. The germline V and J ends were trimmed by 6 bases and 0 bases, with 15 bases remaining between them. Germline V gives CDR1 MNHEY, CDR2 SVGAGI. CDR3 sequence reads: CASSHKVGGSYNEQFF. The CDR3 region has the DNA TGTGCCAGCAGCCACAAAGTCGGGGGCTCCTACAATGAGCAGTTCTTC.

This clonotype was seen ten or more times. The rearrangement joins TRBV27 to TRBJ1-5; no firm D call. There are 13 residues in the CDR3. Trimming cost V 8 bases and J 1 base, with 9 bases left between them. In germline, CDR1 is MNHEY, CDR2 SMNVEV (reference sequence). The CDR3 DNA follows: TGTGCCAGCCGGGGTTTGAGCAATCAGCCCCAGCATTTT. It specifies CASRGLSNQPQHF.

V is TRBV6-2 or TRBV6-3 and J is TRBJ1-2; D is uncertain. CDR3 size: 12 residues. Deletions cut 7 bases from V and 9 bases from J, with 15 bases between. CDR1 is MNHEY, CDR2 SVGEGT, per germline. As DNA, the CDR3 is TGTGCCAGCAAAAGGTCCGCGGATAGCTACACCTTC. This encodes CASKRSADSYTF.